These 8 T cell receptor beta chains were all obtained from the same sample, sequenced in a study of response to subunit inactivated influenza vaccine. TCRdb re-called the RT-PCR reads through MiXCR, storing one row per CDR3 protein. The sample lists 630,000 or so distinct CDR3 sequences, approximately 14% seen once, with more than 9% in the top ten. The sequencing here drew on PBMCs from blood, taken less than 13 days after vaccination. The receptors stem from a man aged 45-65 years who received an inactivated influenza vaccine.

The gene calls are TRBV20-1 and TRBJ2-3; D ambiguous. There are 13 residues in the CDR3. Trimming removed 6 bases at V and 3 bases at J, with 13 bases between. CDR1 and CDR2 (germline): DFQATT, SNEGSKA (reference sequence). CDR3 loop: CSASWLGTDTQYF. The CDR3 region has the DNA TGCAGTGCCTCCTGGTTAGGGACAGATACGCAGTATTTT.

The rearrangement links TRBV20-1 to TRBJ2-5; D remains ambiguous. Germline loops: CDR1 DFQATT, CDR2 SNEGSKA (reference sequence). This CDR3 has 11 amino acids. Trimming took off 5 bases at V and 10 bases at J, with 14 bases between the two ends. Here the CDR3 DNA reads TGCAGTGCTCCCCTGTTGTCAAACCAGTACTTC. Translated, it gives CSAPLLSNQYF.

V usage is TRBV19 and J usage is TRBJ1-1; D gene ambiguous. Germline V lookup: CDR1 LNHDA, CDR2 SQIVND (reference sequence). With 3 bases removed from V and 1 base from J, the gap between germline ends came to 6 bases. The CDR3 is made up of 13 amino acids. The CDR3 protein is CASSIPANTEAFF. CDR3 bases: TGTGCCAGTAGTATCCCGGCGAACACTGAAGCTTTCTTT.

This clonotype came up many times. This rearrangement joins TRBV20-1 to TRBJ2-5; 12 nucleotides line up with TRBD2. V shed 4 bases and J 5 bases; nucleotides not matched to a gene: 11. The CDR3 spans 16 residues. Germline V CDR1 and CDR2: DFQATT, SNEGSKA (reference sequence). Here the CDR3 DNA reads TGCAGTGCTAATATACCGACTAGCGGGAGTAAGGAGACCCAGTACTTC. It is translated as CSANIPTSGSKETQYF.

This clonotype was observed a few times. The genes are TRBV7-6 and TRBJ2-5; D unclear. Germline CDR1 reads SGHVS; CDR2 reads FNYEAQ. V lost 8 bases and J lost 2, with 6 bases in between. This CDR3 has 11 amino acids. CDR3 sequence: CASGIQETQYF. The CDR3 DNA is TGTGCCAGCGGAATACAAGAGACCCAGTACTTC.

This clonotype was seen a few times. The J gene is TRBJ2-1, the V gene TRBV12-3 or TRBV12-4, with 8 bases matching TRBD2. The CDR3 is made up of 15 amino acids. The ends lost 6 bases at V and 5 bases at J; junction bases unmatched: 9. CDR3 coding DNA: TGTGCCAGCAGGGAAGCGGGAGCGGGGAACAATGAGCAGTTCTTC. Its protein product is CASREAGAGNNEQFF.

At least ten counts were recorded for this clonotype. The chain couples TRBV5-5 to TRBJ2-2; 7 bases map to TRBD2. Germline lookup yields CDR1 SGHKS and CDR2 YYEKEE (reference sequence). CDR3 length equals 15 residues. The ends lost 0 bases at V and 3 bases at J; junction bases unmatched: 2. The CDR3 DNA sequence: TGTGCCAGCAGCTTGGCAAGCGGGGACACCGGGGAGCTGTTTTTT. This encodes CASSLASGDTGELFF.

The chain carries TRBV10-3 and TRBJ1-5; 9 bases fit TRBD1. Trimming at V came to 2 bases and at J to 6 bases, leaving 5 bases not matched to a gene. The CDR3 is made up of 15 amino acids. The V gene's germline CDR1 is ENHRY and CDR2 SYGVKD. CDR3 DNA: TGTGCCATCAGTGAGGGTGACAGGGGGAGTCAGCCCCAGCATTTT. It specifies CAISEGDRGSQPQHF.